This T cell receptor (beta chain) appears in the sequencing data of a study of persistence of HIV-infected CD4 T cells. Sequencing used immunoSEQ version 4 in survey mode. Sequenced by immunoSEQ multiplex PCR; TCRdb stores in-frame clones only, minus some. The repertoire holds approximately 26,000 clones, with approximately 80% as singletons. The CDR3 has 17 amino acids. The trim removed 5 bases at V and 4 bases at J, leaving 13 bases unmatched. Germline CDR1 LNHDA, CDR2 SQIVND (reference sequence). This clone was observed a few times. The antigen remains unidentified. Cells were stimulated with CMV-infected fibroblast lysates at approximately 10 ug/mL. Sorted nonresponding memory CD4+ T cells were CD40L-negative, CD69-negative, CD45RO-high. A roughly 20-hour stimulation of CD8-depleted PBMCs used anti-CD28/CD49d costimulation, CD40-blocking antibody and enfuvirtide.

The input for sequencing was CD4+ T cells sorted from PBMCs after approximately 20-hour stimulation, taken from a patient who received antiretroviral therapy. The source is an adult woman with HIV who was CMV-seropositive. The chain is built from TRBV19 and TRBJ1-1; the match to TRBD1 covers 10 bases. The CDR3 DNA is TGTGCCAGTAGTCTCGGGGGGGACAGGGGCTTAAGCACTGAAGCTTTCTTT. Protein sequence: CASSLGGDRGLSTEAFF.